The 20 T cell receptor beta chains listed next were all sequenced from one sample in a study of cytomegalovirus exposure and HLA in healthy donors. With 60 Vbeta and 13 Jbeta primers, the PCR was carried out. The data were produced by immunoSEQ multiplex PCR, yet TCRdb's version contains in-frame clones alone and is incomplete. The sample holds 100,000 or so clones, about three quarters seen once. The sequencing input was PBMCs. The receptors shown here come from a male donor in good health and CMV-seropositive.

The chain employs TRBV5-3 and TRBJ2-7, with D possibly being TRBD1 (6 bases). TRBV5-3 is placed among ORFs of uncertain function. V lost 3 bases to trimming and J lost 5 bases, with 18 bases between them. This CDR3 comprises 15 residues. The CDR3: CARSWGTGFVHEQYF. As DNA, the CDR3 is TGTGCCAGAAGCTGGGGAACAGGGTTCGTCCACGAGCAGTACTTC.

V and J are TRBV6-6 and TRBJ1-1; D is perhaps TRBD1 (5 bases). CDR1 and CDR2 from the germline V gene are MNHNY and SVGAGI (reference sequence). The CDR3 sequence is 15 residues long. Trimming took 5 bases from V and 8 from J, leaving 21 bases between them. The CDR3 region is CASSTPVGAQREAFF. The CDR3 DNA sequence: TGTGCCAGCAGTACTCCGGTTGGGGCCCAGAGAGAAGCTTTCTTT.

This clone was seen ten or more times. The genes are TRBV10-2 and TRBJ2-2; 9 nucleotides agree with TRBD1. The CDR3 spans 14 residues. J was trimmed by 7 bases and V by 7 bases; bases with no gene match: 7. Germline CDR1 reads WSHSY; CDR2 reads SAAADI. CDR3 nucleotide sequence: TGCGCCAGCACTTTCGGGACAGGGAGCGGGGAGCTGTTTTTT. It yields the protein CASTFGTGSGELFF.

The chain combines TRBV7-9 with TRBJ1-2; D ambiguous. Trimming shortened V by 5 bases and J by 9 bases, and 10 bases separated the two germline ends. Germline-derived CDR1 and CDR2 are SEHNR and FQNEAQ (reference sequence). The CDR3 consists of 11 residues. CDR3 loop: CASSERQRYTF. The DNA of the CDR3 is TGTGCCAGCAGCGAGAGACAACGCTACACCTTC.

V usage is TRBV4-2 and J usage is TRBJ1-1; 7 bases are shared with TRBD1. Per germline, CDR1 LGHNA and CDR2 YNFKEQ. The CDR3 has 18 residues. Trimming at V came to 0 bases and at J to 0 bases, leaving 10 bases not matched to a gene. The CDR3 sequence is CASSQELHRGQMNTEAFF. The CDR3 nucleotides read TGTGCCAGCAGCCAAGAGTTACATCGGGGACAGATGAACACTGAAGCTTTCTTT.

V is TRBV4-2 and J is TRBJ1-3, with a tentative D call TRBD1 (6 bases). Between the trimmed V and J ends, which lost 7 bases and 0 bases, there was a span of 22 bases. Germline V gene data show CDR1 as LGHNA and CDR2 as YNFKEQ. The CDR3 length is 18 residues. CDR3 DNA: TGTGCCAGCAACCCCACGGACAGTCCAATTTACTCTGGAAACACCATATATTTT. The encoded protein is CASNPTDSPIYSGNTIYF.

By frequency in the sample, this clone is medium-sized (0.01 to 0.1%). The DNA of the CDR3 is TGTGCCAGTAGTACGTTCGGGGAGGAGGCCCAAGAGACCCAGTACTTC. Protein sequence: CASSTFGEEAQETQYF. V and J are TRBV19 and TRBJ2-5, with D perhaps TRBD2 (6 bases). Trimming cost V 4 bases and J 1 base, with 16 bases left between them. The germline CDR1 and CDR2 sequences are LNHDA and SQIVND (reference sequence). The CDR3 spans 16 residues.

The chain couples TRBV6-5 to TRBJ2-3; 10 bases fit TRBD2. V lost 6 bases, J lost 3 bases, and 6 bases stayed unmatched. The CDR3 contains 15 residues. The V gene's germline CDR1 is MNHEY and CDR2 SVGAGI. CDR3 sequence reads: CASSDTSGDTDTQYF. For the CDR3, the DNA is TGTGCCAGCAGCGATACTAGCGGGGATACAGATACGCAGTATTTT.

This clone was observed once. V usage is TRBV7-8 and J usage is TRBJ2-3; 11 bases line up with TRBD2. The CDR3 runs to 16 residues. The V segment lost 4 bases and the J segment 5 bases; nucleotides outside the gene matches: 8. Germline loops: CDR1 SGHVS, CDR2 FQNEAQ. The CDR3 reads CASSSILAGVVDTQYF. The CDR3, as DNA: TGTGCCAGCAGCTCGATACTAGCGGGGGTAGTAGATACGCAGTATTTT.

The V gene is TRBV4-2, the J gene TRBJ2-7, with 10 bases aligning to TRBD2. Germline lookup yields CDR1 LGHNA and CDR2 YNFKEQ. Trimming cost V 0 bases and J 2 bases; bases outside gene matches: 13. CDR3 length: 19 residues. This CDR3 reads CASSQEHGPSGGVTYEQYF. The CDR3 bases are TGTGCCAGCAGCCAAGAACATGGCCCTAGCGGGGGCGTAACCTACGAGCAGTACTTC.

The J gene is TRBJ1-6, the V gene TRBV30; a possible D gene is TRBD1 (5 bases). Germline V gene sequence: CDR1 GTSNPN, CDR2 SVGIG (reference sequence). The CDR3 is 15 amino acids. V lost 1 base to trimming and J lost 10 bases, with 17 bases between them. CDR3 sequence (DNA): TGTGCCTGGAGTGGGACGTGGGCAGGGCGGTCACCCCTCCACTTT. This gives the protein CAWSGTWAGRSPLHF.

The chain employs TRBV9 and TRBJ2-5, with TRBD2 identical over 9 bases. CDR3 length equals 17 residues. With V trimmed by 4 bases and J by 0 bases, 10 bases remained unmatched. Germline V CDR1 and CDR2: SGDLS, YYNGEE. Here the CDR3 reads CASSPEGLAGYQETQYF. As DNA, the CDR3 is TGTGCCAGCAGCCCTGAGGGGCTAGCGGGGTACCAAGAGACCCAGTACTTC.

The gene calls are TRBV30 and TRBJ2-1; 7 nucleotides align to TRBD1. V trimming: 4 bases; J trimming: 2 bases; junction bases outside the gene matches: 2. CDR1 is GTSNPN and CDR2 is SVGIG in the germline V gene (reference sequence). The length of the CDR3 is 13 residues. CDR3 nucleotide sequence: TGTGCCTGGAATCAGGGGGCCTACAATGAGCAGTTCTTC. Encoded protein: CAWNQGAYNEQFF.

The chain combines TRBV12-5 with TRBJ1-1; 10 bases match TRBD1. Germline V gene sequence: CDR1 LGHNT, CDR2 FRNRAP. The length of the CDR3 is 15 residues. V trimming: 2 bases; J trimming: 5 bases; junction bases outside the gene matches: 5. CDR3 DNA: TGTGCTAGTGGTTTGCCGACAGGGGGCCGTACTGAAGCTTTCTTT. It codes for CASGLPTGGRTEAFF.

The rearrangement links TRBV2 to TRBJ2-1, with 9 bases matching TRBD1. Trimming at V came to 6 bases and at J to 2 bases, leaving 2 bases not matched to a gene. Germline-derived CDR1 and CDR2 are SNHLY and FYNNEI. The length of the CDR3 is 14 residues. CDR3 region: CASSRTGAYNEQFF. Here the CDR3 DNA reads TGTGCCAGCAGCAGGACAGGGGCCTACAATGAGCAGTTCTTC.

The chain has TRBV7-9 and TRBJ1-1, with 8 bases matching TRBD1. The CDR3 spans 13 residues. From germline, CDR1 is SEHNR and CDR2 FQNEAQ (reference sequence). The V and J ends lost 4 bases and 8 bases, in that order; junction bases with no gene match: 6. The CDR3 coding sequence is TGTGCCAGCAGCTCTCAGGGGGCATCGGAAGCTTTCTTT. Translated, it gives CASSSQGASEAFF.

This chain uses TRBV2 with TRBJ1-2, with no clear D. Germline V gene data show CDR1 as SNHLY and CDR2 as FYNNEI. Trimming cost V 7 bases and J 7 bases, with 10 bases left between them. This CDR3 has 11 amino acids. The CDR3 sequence: CASTVLLGYTF. The CDR3, as DNA: TGTGCCAGCACGGTGCTGCTTGGCTACACCTTC.

This chain joins TRBV6-5 and TRBJ1-1; D call uncertain. CDR1 MNHEY and CDR2 SVGAGI come from the germline V gene. The length of the CDR3 is 14 residues. The V gene lost 5 bases and the J gene lost 4 bases, with 14 bases spanning the gap. In nucleotides, the CDR3 is TGTGCCAGCAGTCCTCCTGGGAGGTCCACTGAAGCTTTCTTT. Translated, it gives CASSPPGRSTEAFF.

The rearrangement uses TRBV6-1 and TRBJ1-5; D may be TRBD1 (5 bases). CDR3 length: 16 residues. CDR1 MNHNS and CDR2 SASEGT come from the germline V gene. V dropped 4 bases and J dropped 3 bases, with 16 bases sitting between them. The CDR3 sequence: CASSVLGERANQPQHF. In DNA, the CDR3 is TGTGCCAGCAGTGTTCTAGGGGAGCGGGCCAATCAGCCCCAGCATTTT.

In DNA form, the CDR3 reads TGTGCCAGCACTACACAAGCTACCTCGGGAAATGAAAAACTGTTTTTT. Residues: CASTTQATSGNEKLFF. The chain carries TRBV13 and TRBJ1-4; D is unclear. Trimming took 7 bases from V and 5 from J, leaving 20 bases between them. CDR1 is PRHDT and CDR2 is FYEKMQ in the germline V gene (reference sequence). The CDR3 extends over 16 amino acids.